What follows are 28 T cell receptor beta chains derived from one specimen sequenced in a study of blood T cells in healthy people across ages. A second 7 to 11 cycle PCR used barcoded and J-beta primers. From the 5' RACE reads, TCRdb called clonotypes with MiXCR, one entry per CDR3 protein. The sample lists about 570,000 distinct CDR3 sequences, roughly a quarter occurring once. Separately, the same data were catalogued under a study of T cells of mothers and their children.

What was sequenced was blood. These receptors were collected from a boy aged 2 to 10 in good health.

The sample holds a few counts of this clonotype. The J gene is TRBJ2-1, the V gene TRBV20-1, with 9 bases identical to TRBD2. Per the germline V gene, CDR1 is DFQATT and CDR2 is SNEGSKA (reference sequence). The CDR3 has 18 residues. V lost 5 bases, J lost 0 bases, and 14 bases stayed unmatched. The CDR3 loop is CSAAPTLAGALSYNEQFF. The DNA for the CDR3 is TGCAGTGCTGCCCCTACTTTAGCGGGGGCACTCTCCTACAATGAGCAGTTCTTC.

The gene calls are TRBV12-3 or TRBV12-4 and TRBJ2-2; D not resolved. This CDR3 comprises 16 residues. Trimming took off 0 bases at V and 0 bases at J, with 8 bases between the two ends. As DNA, the CDR3 is TGTGCCAGCAGTTTAGCTTGGGGTGCGAACACCGGGGAGCTGTTTTTT. Encoded protein: CASSLAWGANTGELFF.

This clonotype was seen a handful of times. This sequence joins TRBV30 and TRBJ2-3; TRBD2 matches 9 bases. The germline V gene encodes CDR1 GTSNPN and CDR2 SVGIG (reference sequence). CDR3 length equals 14 residues. Trimming cost V 3 bases and J 3 bases; bases outside gene matches: 4. This CDR3 reads CAWRASGNTDTQYF. As DNA, the CDR3 is TGTGCCTGGAGGGCTAGCGGGAATACAGATACGCAGTATTTT.

This chain links TRBV13 with TRBJ2-7; the match to TRBD2 covers 12 bases. Germline CDR1 reads PRHDT; CDR2 reads FYEKMQ (reference sequence). V dropped 5 bases and J dropped 1; count of bases not matched to a gene: 9. This CDR3 comprises 17 residues. The CDR3 DNA reads as TGTGCCAGCAGCGAAGGGACTAGCGGGCGATTGTCCTACGAGCAGTACTTC. It yields the protein CASSEGTSGRLSYEQYF.

This sequence joins TRBV9 and TRBJ2-5, with 7 nucleotides matching TRBD2. After removal of 3 bases from V and 4 bases from J, the junction contained 12 bases not matched to a gene. This CDR3 is built from 16 residues. Germline values: CDR1 SGDLS, CDR2 YYNGEE. CDR3 protein: CASSASGGGPRETQYF. The CDR3 nucleotides read TGTGCCAGCAGCGCCTCGGGGGGTGGGCCCCGAGAGACCCAGTACTTC.

V and J are TRBV5-6 and TRBJ2-5; TRBD2 agrees at 11 bases. The tail of the sequence fits TRBJ2-7 better, so the J call may be wrong. The length of the CDR3 is 17 residues. Germline CDR1 reads SGHDT; CDR2 reads YYEEEE. CDR3 bases: TGTGCCAGCAGCCATTCCTTGGGACTAGCGGAGGAATACGAGCAGTACTTC. Residues: CASSHSLGLAEEYEQYF.

The chain couples TRBV6-5 to TRBJ2-4; 7 bases fit TRBD1. The CDR3 is made up of 14 amino acids. V shed 8 bases, J shed 7 bases, and the junction held 11 bases outside the gene matches. Looked up from germline, CDR1 is MNHEY and CDR2 is SVGAGI. The CDR3 nucleotides are TGTGCCAGCGGGACAAGACAGGGCGGGAACATTCAGTACTTC. As protein: CASGTRQGGNIQYF.

This clonotype was seen a handful of times. The chain couples TRBV7-9 to TRBJ2-1; D may match TRBD1 or TRBD2 (5 bases each). The CDR3 length is 12 residues. Germline values: CDR1 SEHNR, CDR2 FQNEAQ (reference sequence). Trimming removed 5 bases at V and 6 bases at J, with 8 bases between. The CDR3 region is CASSLGTNEQFF. The CDR3 DNA sequence: TGTGCCAGCAGCCTCGGGACCAATGAGCAGTTCTTC. Full variable domain (rest looked up from reference TRBV7-9 and TRBJ2-1): DTGVSQNPRHKITKRGQNVTFRCDPISEHNRLYWYRQTLGQGPEFLTYFQNEAQLEKSRLLSDRFSAERPKGSFSTLEIQRTEQGDSAMYLCASSLGTNEQFFGPGTRLTVL.

This clonotype was seen a few times. The chain couples TRBV5-6 to TRBJ2-5; D gene ambiguous. Gene TRBJ2-7 matches the end of the DNA better, so the J call may be wrong. Germline CDR1 SGHDT, CDR2 YYEEEE. The CDR3 covers 12 residues. The CDR3 protein is CASSLVLSEQYF. The CDR3 DNA is TGTGCCAGCAGCCTAGTACTCAGCGAGCAGTACTTC.

This clonotype was observed a handful of times. This sequence joins TRBV12-3 or TRBV12-4 and TRBJ2-3, with TRBD2 identical over 7 bases. Losses at the gene ends were 6 bases for V and 2 bases for J; bases not matched to a gene: 8. The CDR3 contains 15 residues. CDR3: CASRRTGLDTDTQYF. In DNA form, the CDR3 reads TGTGCCAGCAGGCGGACTGGACTAGACACAGATACGCAGTATTTT.

The CDR3 reads CASSLNRQGNSPLHF. The CDR3 nucleotides are TGTGCCAGCAGCTTAAATCGACAGGGGAATTCACCCCTCCACTTT. The chain links TRBV13 to TRBJ1-6, with 8 positions matching TRBD1. This CDR3 spans 15 amino acids. V shed 2 bases and J 7 bases; nucleotides not matched to a gene: 4. CDR1 is PRHDT, CDR2 FYEKMQ, per germline (reference sequence).

The chain employs TRBV6-6 and TRBJ2-1, with TRBD2 matching over 11 bases. The CDR3 runs 16 residues. The junction had 5 bases not matched to a gene; V was cut back by 5 bases and J by 2 bases. From germline, CDR1 is MNHNY and CDR2 SVGAGI (reference sequence). CDR3 DNA: TGTGCCAGCAGTGGCAGACTAGCGGGGACCTACAATGAGCAGTTCTTC. Its translation: CASSGRLAGTYNEQFF.

This chain links TRBV12-3 or TRBV12-4 with TRBJ2-2; unclear D gene. CDR3 length: 14 amino acids. The V end lost 5 bases, the J end lost 5 bases, and 12 bases lay between the germline ends. Here the CDR3 DNA reads TGTGCCAGCAGTCCGACGACTGAGACCGGGGAGCTGTTTTTT. It encodes CASSPTTETGELFF.

The rearrangement joins TRBV29-1 to TRBJ1-1, with 8 bases lining up with TRBD1. This CDR3 spans 14 amino acids. V was clipped by 4 bases and J by 1 base; unmatched bases: 5. The germline CDR1 and CDR2 sequences are SQVTM and ANQGSEA. The CDR3 reads CSVGTGRTNTEAFF. DNA of the CDR3: TGCAGCGTTGGGACAGGGAGGACGAACACTGAAGCTTTCTTT.

This clonotype was detected only a few times. The chain combines TRBV7-6 with TRBJ2-5, with 8 nucleotides matching TRBD2. This CDR3 contains 16 residues. The V gene's germline CDR1 is SGHVS and CDR2 FNYEAQ. The V and J ends lost 0 bases and 4 bases, in that order; junction bases with no gene match: 7. CDR3 coding DNA: TGTGCCAGCAGCTTAGCGAGCGGGAGCGGCGGAGAGACCCAGTACTTC. Protein: CASSLASGSGGETQYF.

This clonotype was seen repeatedly, ten times or more. The V and J genes are TRBV18 and TRBJ1-4; D is ambiguous. Germline V gene sequence: CDR1 KGHSH, CDR2 LQKENI. The CDR3 extends over 15 amino acids. V was pared by 2 bases and J by 7 bases, with 14 bases between. This CDR3 reads CASSPTRVEGEKLFF. In nucleotides, the CDR3 is TGTGCCAGCTCACCAACCCGGGTCGAAGGTGAAAAACTGTTTTTT. Looking up the rest from reference TRBV18 and TRBJ1-4 gives the full variable domain: NAGVMQNPRHLVRRRGQEARLRCSPMKGHSHVYWYRQLPEEGLKFMVYLQKENIIDESGMPKERFSAEFPKEGPSILRIQQVVRGDSAAYFCASSPTRVEGEKLFFGSGTQLSVL.

There are a few counts of this clonotype. The chain uses TRBV3-1 and TRBJ1-3; 7 bases are a match to TRBD1. V lost 1 base, J lost 4 bases, and 7 bases stayed unmatched. The length of the CDR3 is 16 residues. The germline V gene has CDR1 LGHDT and CDR2 YNNKEL (reference sequence). The CDR3 nucleotides are TGTGCCAGCAGCCAAGCGACAGGGTACTCAGGAAACACCATATATTTT. It codes for CASSQATGYSGNTIYF.

The chain carries TRBV3-1 and TRBJ2-5; TRBD1 agrees at 10 bases. The J call may not be correct, given that the DNA end is closer to TRBJ2-7. CDR1 is LGHDT and CDR2 is YNNKEL in the germline V gene (reference sequence). The length of the CDR3 is 16 residues. The CDR3 protein is CASSQGTIGTGVEQYF. DNA of the CDR3: TGTGCCAGCAGCCAAGGTACGATCGGGACAGGGGTCGAGCAGTACTTC.

The chain carries TRBV4-2 and TRBJ1-2, with 7 nucleotides matching TRBD1. Losses at the gene ends were 6 bases for V and 0 bases for J; bases not matched to a gene: 7. Germline-derived CDR1 and CDR2 are LGHNA and YNFKEQ. The CDR3 length is 15 residues. This CDR3 is CASSPRDRSNYGYTF. CDR3 coding DNA: TGTGCCAGCAGTCCCCGGGACAGATCTAACTATGGCTACACCTTC.

In this sample, this clonotype turned up a few times. The chain has TRBV24-1 and TRBJ2-3, with D uncertain. Germline CDR1 is KGHDR and CDR2 is SFDVKD. The CDR3 runs to 15 residues. V was trimmed by 5 bases and J by 4 bases, leaving 15 bases between them. DNA of the CDR3: TGTGCCACCAGTGGTGACATAGCAGGTCCAGATACGCAGTATTTT. Encoded protein: CATSGDIAGPDTQYF.

The chain links TRBV27 to TRBJ2-7; D is uncertain. The DNA end is more similar to TRBJ2-5, so the J call may be wrong. Per the germline V gene, CDR1 is MNHEY and CDR2 is SMNVEV (reference sequence). This CDR3 is 14 amino acids long. The CDR3 loop reads CASSLFVGTETQYF. In nucleotides, the CDR3 is TGTGCCAGCAGTTTGTTTGTGGGCACGGAGACCCAGTACTTC.

This chain links TRBV12-5 with TRBJ2-3; 8 bases agree with TRBD1. The CDR3 is 16 residues long. V gave up 6 bases and J gave up 4 bases; unmatched junction bases: 12. Germline assignment: CDR1 LGHNT and CDR2 FRNRAP. The DNA for the CDR3 is TGTGCTAGTGGCAACCCCGGACAGGGAGTAGCAGATACGCAGTATTTT. Translated: CASGNPGQGVADTQYF.

This sequence joins TRBV12-3 or TRBV12-4 and TRBJ1-6, with TRBD1 as a possible D gene (6 bases). Trimming removed 5 bases at V and 11 bases at J, with 13 bases between. The CDR3 loop spans 13 amino acids. This CDR3 reads CASSQQGRAPLHF. The CDR3 nucleotides are TGTGCCAGCAGTCAACAGGGTCGGGCACCCCTCCACTTT.

The gene calls are TRBV9 and TRBJ2-5, with D perhaps matching TRBD1 (6 bases). Trimming shortened V by 5 bases and J by 1 base, and 18 bases separated the two germline ends. Germline V CDR1 and CDR2: SGDLS, YYNGEE. The CDR3 consists of 16 residues. The CDR3: CASSLGAAPFQETQYF. The CDR3 DNA reads as TGTGCCAGCAGTTTGGGGGCGGCACCCTTCCAAGAGACCCAGTACTTC.

In its sample, this clonotype was seen once. The gene calls are TRBV20-1 and TRBJ2-3; D not resolved. V lost 3 bases and J lost 6, with 4 bases in between. The CDR3 has 10 residues. Germline values: CDR1 DFQATT, CDR2 SNEGSKA (reference sequence). The CDR3 here is CSARADTQYF. In DNA form, the CDR3 reads TGCAGTGCTAGGGCGGATACGCAGTATTTT.

This clonotype was detected a few times. The genes are TRBV19 and TRBJ2-3; no firm D call. The germline gives CDR1 LNHDA, CDR2 SQIVND (reference sequence). The CDR3 spans 10 residues. Trimming left V 10 bases short and J 4 bases short, with 6 bases between. In DNA, the CDR3 is TGTGCCACCGAGGCAGATACGCAGTATTTT. It codes for CATEADTQYF.

The chain has TRBV15 and TRBJ1-5; D is undetermined. The germline V and J ends were trimmed by 3 bases and 4 bases, with 4 bases remaining between them. Germline V CDR1 and CDR2: LNHNV, YYDKDF (reference sequence). The CDR3 length is 12 residues. CDR3 loop: CATSRENQPQHF. The CDR3, as DNA: TGTGCCACCAGCAGGGAAAATCAGCCCCAGCATTTT.

This clonotype was counted only a few times. The J gene is TRBJ1-4, the V gene TRBV27, with D perhaps matching TRBD1 (6 bases). Germline CDR1 reads MNHEY; CDR2 reads SMNVEV (reference sequence). The germline V and J ends were trimmed by 5 bases and 0 bases, with 10 bases remaining between them. This CDR3 region has 15 residues. The DNA for the CDR3 is TGTGCCAGCAGTAAAACAGGGACAACTAATGAAAAACTGTTTTTT. Translation: CASSKTGTTNEKLFF.